What follows are 30 T cell receptor beta chains derived from one specimen sequenced in a study of vaccination effects on CD4 cells after COVID-19. Antigens for these TCRs are unknown. Libraries were prepared by immunoSEQ multiplex PCR; TCRdb keeps only in-frame clonotypes and omits some of them. The table includes some 74,000 clones, approximately 82% detected once. CD4+ T cells specific for antigen were expanded with viral peptide pools by the ViraFEST assay before sequencing. Following culture for about ten days, CD4+ T cells were isolated. Participants completed two doses of the BNT162b2 or mRNA-1273 vaccine. Material: CD4+ T cells from PBMCs cultured with HCoV-229E spike peptides, obtained after COVID-19 vaccination. Receptors originate from a human donor who received a COVID-19 vaccine.

The chain couples TRBV3-1 (or the pseudogene TRBV3-2) to TRBJ1-1; D may be TRBD1 (5 bases). CDR1 is LGHDT, CDR2 YNNKEL, per germline (reference sequence). The germline V and J ends were trimmed by 6 bases and 0 bases, with 11 bases remaining between them. The CDR3 is made up of 14 amino acids. CDR3 residues: CASRDDSMNTEAFF. As DNA, the CDR3 is TGTGCCAGCAGGGACGACAGCATGAACACTGAAGCTTTCTTT.

The chain links TRBV7-2 to TRBJ2-2; 11 bases line up with TRBD2. The V segment lost 6 bases and the J segment 6 bases; nucleotides outside the gene matches: 3. CDR1 and CDR2 from the germline V gene are SGHTA and FQGNSA. This CDR3 spans 14 amino acids. The CDR3 DNA reads TGTGCCAGCAGTAGCGGGGGGGCCGCCGGGGAGCTGTTTTTT. Translated: CASSSGGAAGELFF.

V and J are TRBV2 and TRBJ1-5; 7 bases fit TRBD1. Unmatched junction bases numbered 16, after V lost 2 bases and J lost 0 bases. Germline-derived CDR1 and CDR2 are SNHLY and FYNNEI. CDR3 length: 20 amino acids. CDR3 region: CASSEWGWSAGGNSNQPQHF. CDR3 in DNA: TGTGCCAGCAGTGAATGGGGTTGGTCGGCAGGGGGGAATAGCAATCAGCCCCAGCATTTT.

This clone was detected only once. This chain connects TRBV4-2 to TRBJ2-3; TRBD2 matches 7 bases. V dropped 3 bases and J dropped 5; count of bases not matched to a gene: 8. This CDR3 has 15 residues. CDR1 is LGHNA and CDR2 is YNFKEQ in the germline V gene. The DNA for the CDR3 is TGTGCCAGCAGCCAGGGGAGCGGGGTTATAGATACGCAGTATTTT. It encodes CASSQGSGVIDTQYF.

The chain couples TRBV5-5 to TRBJ1-2, with D hard to call. The CDR3 runs to 16 residues. Trimming took off 0 bases at V and 4 bases at J, with 16 bases between the two ends. The germline V gene encodes CDR1 SGHKS and CDR2 YYEKEE (reference sequence). The CDR3 nucleotides read TGTGCCAGCAGCTTGGTTGCAATTTCAAATTCCTATGGCTACACCTTC. This gives the protein CASSLVAISNSYGYTF.

J is TRBJ2-7 and V is TRBV6-1, with D perhaps TRBD2 (6 bases). V lost 3 bases, J lost 0 bases, and 21 bases lay in between. The CDR3 spans 18 residues. CDR1 is MNHNS and CDR2 is SASEGT in the germline V gene. CDR3: CASSDPSSLARSSYEQYV. The CDR3 DNA is TGTGCCAGCAGTGACCCGTCGAGTCTAGCGAGGAGCTCCTACGAGCAGTACGTC.

This clone has more than one count but fewer than ten. This chain links TRBV10-1 with TRBJ1-2; 10 nucleotides line up with TRBD1. The CDR3 covers 13 residues. In germline, CDR1 is WNHNN, CDR2 SYGVQD (reference sequence). Trimming at V came to 8 bases and at J to 4 bases, leaving 4 bases not matched to a gene. Written as DNA, the CDR3 is TGCGCCAGCCAACGGACAGGGGGCTATGGCTACACCTTC. This codes for CASQRTGGYGYTF.

The genes are TRBV6-6 and TRBJ2-6, with D possibly being TRBD1 or TRBD2 (6 bases each). The CDR3 is made up of 16 amino acids. Trimming left V 7 bases short and J 2 bases short, with 15 bases between. Germline V gene data show CDR1 as MNHNY and CDR2 as SVGAGI (reference sequence). CDR3 region: CASTLSGAAGANVLTF. The CDR3 DNA reads as TGTGCCAGCACCCTTTCGGGGGCTGCTGGGGCCAACGTCCTGACTTTC.

V and J are TRBV27 and TRBJ2-1; TRBD1 matches at 9 bases. The V gene end was trimmed by 6 bases and the J gene end by 2 bases; junction bases not matched to a gene: 8. Germline V gene lookup returns CDR1 MNHEY and CDR2 SMNVEV (reference sequence). This CDR3 has 16 residues. CDR3 loop: CASSSLTGGTYNEQFF. The CDR3 DNA sequence: TGTGCCAGCAGCTCCCTGACAGGGGGTACCTACAATGAGCAGTTCTTC.

The rearrangement uses TRBV30 and TRBJ2-4; D is uncertain. Deletions cut 0 bases from V and 0 bases from J, with 6 bases between. Germline lookup yields CDR1 GTSNPN and CDR2 SVGIG (reference sequence). The CDR3 sequence is 14 residues long. The CDR3 DNA is TGTGCCTGGAGTGTAAACTTAGCCAAAAACATTCAGTACTTC. It is translated as CAWSVNLAKNIQYF.

This sequence joins TRBV5-5 and TRBJ2-7; 8 nucleotides agree with TRBD1. The ends lost 2 bases at V and 0 bases at J; junction bases unmatched: 7. CDR1 and CDR2 from the germline V gene are SGHKS and YYEKEE (reference sequence). The CDR3 extends over 16 amino acids. The CDR3 region has the DNA TGTGCCAGCAGCTTAACCGGGACAGGAGTCTCCTACGAGCAGTACGTC. It translates to CASSLTGTGVSYEQYV.

The V and J genes are TRBV18 and TRBJ2-5, with a possible D match to TRBD1 (6 bases). This CDR3 is built from 13 residues. Germline-derived CDR1 and CDR2 are KGHSH and LQKENI. Trimming removed 2 bases from V and 4 bases from J, with 8 bases in between. The CDR3 DNA follows: TGTGCCAGCTCACCAAAAGGGGGAGAGACCCAGTACTTC. It yields the protein CASSPKGGETQYF.

Notes on this clone: This same CDR3 is encoded by further DNA sequences in the sample. The V gene is TRBV3-1 (or the pseudogene TRBV3-2), the J gene TRBJ2-7; 9 nucleotides align to TRBD1. V dropped 5 bases and J dropped 3; count of bases not matched to a gene: 2. Germline V gene lookup returns CDR1 LGHDT and CDR2 YNNKEL (reference sequence). The CDR3 spans 13 residues. The CDR3 DNA reads as TGTGCCAGCAGCTTGGGACAGGGCTACGAGCAGTACGTC. Amino acids: CASSLGQGYEQYV.

V is TRBV2 and J is TRBJ2-7, with D maybe TRBD2 (7 bases). The CDR3 runs 13 residues. Looked up from germline, CDR1 is SNHLY and CDR2 is FYNNEI. V was clipped by 8 bases and J by 7 bases, with 18 bases between them. CDR3 residues: CASWRGGLPEQYV. DNA of the CDR3: TGTGCCAGCTGGAGGGGGGGACTGCCTGAGCAGTACGTC.

The rearrangement links TRBV28 to TRBJ1-6, with 7 bases matching TRBD1. The CDR3 loop spans 14 amino acids. Losses at the gene ends were 2 bases for V and 10 bases for J; bases not matched to a gene: 5. Germline assignment: CDR1 MDHEN and CDR2 SYDVKM. The CDR3 is CASSLPTGLSPLHF. CDR3 bases: TGTGCCAGCAGTTTACCGACAGGGCTGTCACCCCTCCACTTT.

The chain has TRBV18 and TRBJ1-6, with a tentative D call TRBD1 (6 bases). The V end was cut by 0 bases, the J end by 6 bases, with 12 bases between. The CDR3 has 16 amino acids. Germline lookup yields CDR1 KGHSH and CDR2 LQKENI. Here the CDR3 reads CASSPPRGRGNSPLHF. Here the CDR3 DNA reads TGTGCCAGCTCACCACCCCGGGGGCGGGGTAATTCACCCCTCCACTTT.

This clone was counted between two and nine times. J is TRBJ1-2 and V is TRBV24-1, with no clear D. Per germline, CDR1 KGHDR and CDR2 SFDVKD. This CDR3 is 13 amino acids long. The V end lost 1 base, the J end lost 1 base, and 3 bases lay between the germline ends. CDR3: CATSDFSNYGYTF. The CDR3 DNA is TGTGCCACCAGTGATTTCAGTAACTATGGCTACACCTTC.

CDR3 DNA sequence: TGTGCCACCATGAGGACACCGTACGTC. As protein: CATMRTPYV. The chain is built from TRBV24-1 and TRBJ2-7; possibly TRBD1 for D (5 bases). CDR1 is KGHDR, CDR2 SFDVKD, per germline. This CDR3 spans 9 amino acids. The germline V and J ends were trimmed by 8 bases and 12 bases, with 10 bases remaining between them.

The rearrangement uses TRBV19 and TRBJ1-2; TRBD1 matches 7 bases. With V trimmed by 5 bases and J by 6 bases, 15 bases remained unmatched. The CDR3 loop spans 16 amino acids. CDR1 and CDR2 from the germline V gene are LNHDA and SQIVND (reference sequence). DNA of the CDR3: TGTGCCAGTAGTCCCCTGACAGGGACCTTACCTGATGGCTACACCTTC. Translation gives CASSPLTGTLPDGYTF.

This clone has only a few counts. The rearrangement uses TRBV4-1 and TRBJ2-5, with a tentative D call TRBD1 (8 bases). V lost 2 bases and J 3 bases, leaving 16 bases between the germline ends. The CDR3 has 16 amino acids. Germline V gives CDR1 MGHRA, CDR2 YSYEKL. CDR3 DNA sequence: TGCGCCAGCAGCCAAACAGGGGGAGGGGAGAAAGAGACCCAGTACTTC. Its translation is CASSQTGGGEKETQYF.

This clone was picked up one time. The gene calls are TRBV7-9 and TRBJ2-1; TRBD1 agrees at 10 bases. CDR3 size: 19 residues. CDR1 and CDR2 from the germline V gene are SEHNR and FQNEAQ (reference sequence). With V trimmed by 1 base and J by 5 bases, 14 bases remained unmatched. CDR3 bases: TGTGCCAGCAGCTTAGGATGGTTGGTCGGGACAGGGGTCAACAATGAGCAGTTCTTC. Amino acids: CASSLGWLVGTGVNNEQFF.

CDR3 in DNA: TGTGCCAGTAGTATCAAGAACCCCTATGGCTACACCTTC. This gives the protein CASSIKNPYGYTF. The rearrangement joins TRBV19 to TRBJ1-2, with no clear D. In germline, CDR1 is LNHDA, CDR2 SQIVND (reference sequence). This CDR3 region has 13 residues. V dropped 3 bases and J dropped 4 bases, with 9 bases sitting between them.

The chain has TRBV18 and TRBJ1-2; 9 positions match TRBD1. Trimming took 6 bases from V and 2 from J; bases not matched to a gene: 4. The V gene's germline CDR1 is KGHSH and CDR2 LQKENI. The CDR3 runs 14 residues. The CDR3, as DNA: TGTGCCAGCTCCCGGGACAGGGTAAACTATGGCTACACCTTC. This sequence encodes CASSRDRVNYGYTF.

The chain links TRBV4-3 to TRBJ1-2, with D perhaps matching TRBD1 (5 bases). V was clipped by 0 bases and J by 4 bases, with 9 bases between them. CDR1 LGHNA and CDR2 YSLEER come from the germline V gene. The length of the CDR3 is 14 residues. DNA for the CDR3: TGCGCCAGCAGCCAAGATCAGGGACTCTATGGCTACACCTTC. Its protein product is CASSQDQGLYGYTF.

The J gene is TRBJ2-5, the V gene TRBV10-3; D might be TRBD1 (6 bases). Between the trimmed V and J ends, which lost 5 bases and 13 bases, there was a span of 20 bases. CDR3 size: 13 residues. Germline V gene lookup returns CDR1 ENHRY and CDR2 SYGVKD. This CDR3 is CAISPGSTGRGYF. In DNA form, the CDR3 reads TGTGCCATCAGTCCGGGCTCCACAGGGCGCGGGTACTTC.

The gene calls are TRBV6-6 and TRBJ2-2; possibly TRBD2 for D (6 bases). CDR1 is MNHNY, CDR2 SVGAGI, per germline (reference sequence). Trimming left V 0 bases short and J 4 bases short, with 6 bases between. The CDR3 extends over 14 amino acids. The CDR3 protein is CASSYSGGTGELFF. The CDR3 nucleotides read TGTGCCAGCAGTTACTCCGGGGGCACCGGGGAGCTGTTTTTT.

V and J are TRBV19 and TRBJ1-5; possibly TRBD1 for D (5 bases). The CDR3 contains 15 residues. V lost 5 bases to trimming and J lost 1 base, with 12 bases between them. From germline, CDR1 is LNHDA and CDR2 SQIVND (reference sequence). CDR3 region: CASSSAGKSNQPQHF. In nucleotides, the CDR3 is TGTGCCAGTAGTTCCGCAGGGAAAAGCAATCAGCCCCAGCATTTT.

The chain combines TRBV6-5 with TRBJ2-5, with 8 bases fitting TRBD2. With V trimmed by 8 bases and J by 5 bases, 7 bases remained unmatched. CDR3 length equals 13 residues. Looked up from germline, CDR1 is MNHEY and CDR2 is SVGAGI. The CDR3 coding sequence is TGTGCCAGCCGGCACTTAGCGGGGGAGACCCAGTACTTC. Residues: CASRHLAGETQYF.

This chain uses TRBV7-2 with TRBJ1-1, with TRBD1 matching over 7 bases. CDR3 size: 15 residues. J was trimmed by 1 base and V by 4 bases; bases with no gene match: 6. The V gene's germline CDR1 is SGHTA and CDR2 FQGNSA. The CDR3 reads CASSYNGQANTEAFF. CDR3 sequence (DNA): TGTGCCAGCAGCTACAACGGACAGGCGAACACTGAAGCTTTCTTT.

This clone was found once. The chain uses TRBV24-1 and TRBJ2-7; possibly TRBD2 for D (7 bases). Germline-derived CDR1 and CDR2 are KGHDR and SFDVKD. The germline V and J ends were trimmed by 3 bases and 0 bases, with 20 bases remaining between them. This CDR3 has 18 amino acids. CDR3 region: CATSDEAGWGANSYEQYV. Here the CDR3 DNA reads TGTGCCACCAGTGATGAAGCGGGGTGGGGGGCGAACTCCTACGAGCAGTACGTC.